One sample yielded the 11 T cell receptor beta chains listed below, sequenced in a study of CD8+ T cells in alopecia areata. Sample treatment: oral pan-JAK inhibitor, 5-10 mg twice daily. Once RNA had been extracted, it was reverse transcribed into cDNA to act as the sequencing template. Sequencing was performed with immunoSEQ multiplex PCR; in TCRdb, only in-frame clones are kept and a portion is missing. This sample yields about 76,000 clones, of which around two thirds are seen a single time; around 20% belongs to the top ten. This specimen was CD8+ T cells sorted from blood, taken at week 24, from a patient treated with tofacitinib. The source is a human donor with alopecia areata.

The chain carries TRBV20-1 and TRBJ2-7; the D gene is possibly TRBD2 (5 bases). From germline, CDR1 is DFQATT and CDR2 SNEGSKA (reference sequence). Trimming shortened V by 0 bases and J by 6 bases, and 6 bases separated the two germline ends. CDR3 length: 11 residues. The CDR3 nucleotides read TGCAGTGCTAGAGAGGGAGTCGAGCAGTACTTC. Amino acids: CSAREGVEQYF.

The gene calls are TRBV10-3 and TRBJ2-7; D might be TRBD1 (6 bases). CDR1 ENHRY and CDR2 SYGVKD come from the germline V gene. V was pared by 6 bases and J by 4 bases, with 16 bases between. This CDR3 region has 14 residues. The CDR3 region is CAIRGTSYPYEQYF. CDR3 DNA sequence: TGTGCCATCAGAGGGACATCCTATCCTTACGAGCAGTACTTC.

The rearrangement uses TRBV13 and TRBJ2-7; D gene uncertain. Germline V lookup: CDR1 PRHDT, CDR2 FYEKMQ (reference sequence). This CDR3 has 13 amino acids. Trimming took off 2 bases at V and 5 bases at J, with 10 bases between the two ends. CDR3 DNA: TGTGCCAGCAGCTTATACGAGGCCAACGAGCAGTACTTC. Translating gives CASSLYEANEQYF.

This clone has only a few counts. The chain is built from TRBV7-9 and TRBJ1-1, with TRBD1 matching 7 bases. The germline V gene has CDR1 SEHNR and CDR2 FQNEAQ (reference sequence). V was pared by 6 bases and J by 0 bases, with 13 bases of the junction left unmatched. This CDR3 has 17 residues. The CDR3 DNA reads TGTGCCAGCAGTTCACCGGGACAGACTACACTGAACACTGAAGCTTTCTTT. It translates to CASSSPGQTTLNTEAFF.

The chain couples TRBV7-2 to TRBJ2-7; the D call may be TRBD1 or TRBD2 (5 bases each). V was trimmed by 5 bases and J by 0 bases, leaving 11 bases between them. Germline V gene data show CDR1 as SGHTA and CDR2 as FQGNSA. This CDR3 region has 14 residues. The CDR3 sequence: CASSPRDASYEQYF. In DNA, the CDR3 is TGTGCCAGCAGCCCCAGGGACGCCTCCTACGAGCAGTACTTC.

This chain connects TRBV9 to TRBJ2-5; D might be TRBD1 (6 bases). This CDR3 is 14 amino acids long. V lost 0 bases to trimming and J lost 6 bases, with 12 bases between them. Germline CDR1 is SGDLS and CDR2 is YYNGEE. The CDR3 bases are TGTGCCAGCAGCGTAGGTGGGGGCGCGCAGACCCAGTACTTC. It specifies CASSVGGGAQTQYF.

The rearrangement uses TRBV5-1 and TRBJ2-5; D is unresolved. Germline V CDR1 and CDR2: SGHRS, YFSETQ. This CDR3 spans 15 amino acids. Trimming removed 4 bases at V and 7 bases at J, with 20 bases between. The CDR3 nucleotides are TGCGCCAGCAGCATAGGACCGGGCCCATGGGGGACCCAGTACTTC. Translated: CASSIGPGPWGTQYF.

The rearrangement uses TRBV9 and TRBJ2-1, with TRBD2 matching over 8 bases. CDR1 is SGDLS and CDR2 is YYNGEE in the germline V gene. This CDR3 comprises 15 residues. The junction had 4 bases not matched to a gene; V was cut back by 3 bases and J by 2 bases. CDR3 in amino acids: CASSATSDTYNEQFF. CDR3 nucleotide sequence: TGTGCCAGCAGCGCGACTAGCGACACCTACAATGAGCAGTTCTTC.

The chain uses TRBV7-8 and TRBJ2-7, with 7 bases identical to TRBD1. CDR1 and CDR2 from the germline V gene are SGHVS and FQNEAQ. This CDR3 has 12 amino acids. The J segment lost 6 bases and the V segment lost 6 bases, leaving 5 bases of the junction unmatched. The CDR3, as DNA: TGTGCCAGCAGAGGAGACAGGGCCGAGCAGTACTTC. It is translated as CASRGDRAEQYF.

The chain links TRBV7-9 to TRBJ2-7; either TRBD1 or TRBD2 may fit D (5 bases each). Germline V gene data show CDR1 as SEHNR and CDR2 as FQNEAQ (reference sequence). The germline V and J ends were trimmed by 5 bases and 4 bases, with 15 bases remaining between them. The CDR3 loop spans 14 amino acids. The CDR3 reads CASSTPGAVYEQYF. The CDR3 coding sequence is TGTGCCAGCAGCACCCCCGGGGCCGTTTACGAGCAGTACTTC.

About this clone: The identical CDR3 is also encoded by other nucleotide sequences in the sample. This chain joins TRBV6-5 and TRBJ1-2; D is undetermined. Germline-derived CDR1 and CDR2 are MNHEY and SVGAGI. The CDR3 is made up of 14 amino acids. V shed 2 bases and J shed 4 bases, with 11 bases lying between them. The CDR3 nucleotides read TGTGCCAGCAGTTACGGAGGGTCCGGCTATGGCTACACCTTC. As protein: CASSYGGSGYGYTF.